One TCR beta chain is described in this entry. This clonotype has ten or more counts. This receptor's antigen is unknown. Qualities for individual bases were not recorded, and no much larger clone is one base off. Systemically healthy Caucasian individuals from Russia, approximately 39 in total and aged about 6 to 95 years, were included as donors. About 9.8 milliliters of peripheral blood were drawn from each donor into EDTA-treated Vacutainer tubes. Ficoll-Paque density-gradient centrifugation was used to isolate PBMCs, with at least 7 million per sample. Trizol reagent was used to extract total RNA from the PBMCs, yielding at least 6 micrograms per sample. Naive CD45RAhigh/CD27high T cell percentages were measured by flow cytometry on a PBMC aliquot from every donor. The data originate from a study of blood T cells in healthy people across ages (dated by TCRdb to 2014 to 2015). Looking at the study overall: Template switching captured roughly one uniquely barcoded TCR beta cDNA molecule per two T cells in model experiments. Using the same blood draw, the study looked at two additional independent replicas of 1 million unique cDNA reads for two donors, one aged 18 to 30 and the other aged 80 or older. To track age-related changes in TCR beta repertoire diversity, the study relied on deep sequencing normalized with unique cDNA molecular identifiers. The donors were divided into four age groups: young (average 16 years), middle-aged (approximately 39), aged (approximately 62) and long-lived (roughly 82).

Overall study results and their limits: The long-lived group showed more naive CD4+ T cells, fewer expanded clones and increased TCR diversity than the aged group, suggesting age selection. Total diversity estimates from one million sequenced T cells were considered lower bounds and underestimates. Donor CMV infection status was unknown, potentially confounding age-related changes in expanded clonotypes. Observed TCR beta diversity per million T cells fell roughly linearly with age, and a significant reduction was already apparent by age around 36. Bulk unsorted PBMC profiling prevented conclusive comparison of naive and antigen-experienced compartments. Observed TCR beta diversity correlated strongly with the percentage of naive T cells measured by flow cytometry.

Counted from cysteine to phenylalanine, this CDR3 has 15 amino acids. This entry keeps only the CDR3 DNA: 45 bases, framed from base 1. From the germline V gene, CDR1 is SGHVS and CDR2 is FNYEAQ. The V end gives up 6 bases and the J end 4 bases, leaving 5 bases in the junction not matched to a gene. The method was 5' RACE. The sequencer was an Illumina HiSeq 2500. A second about 6 to 11 cycle PCR used a sample-barcoded 5' primer and a J-beta primer mix. Each TCR beta cDNA molecule received a unique molecular identifier from a template-switch 5' adaptor carrying 12 random nucleotides. Each sample yielded at least 2.5 million CDR3-containing paired-end reads. The Mint cDNA synthesis kit, primed by a TRBC-specific oligonucleotide, was used to synthesize first-strand cDNA from all RNA. After uracil-DNA glycosylase treatment, a first 18-cycle PCR used universal primers M1SS and BC2_uni_R on all cDNA. Regarding the original processing steps: Normalization of each sample was performed by random selection of 1 million high-quality reads, each carrying a distinct molecular identifier. Instead of being binned into consensus sequences, reads with shared molecular identifiers were discarded. CDR3 identification, clonotype clustering and error correction used MiTCR with a Q25 quality threshold and the strictest error-elimination algorithm. A nonparametric unseen species model with Euler transformation was used to estimate lower-bound total TCR beta diversity. TCRdb reprocessing: public reads trimmed at Q25 with fastp, clones called with MiXCR, in-frame beta chains kept. Merged by CDR3 protein, the rows form single entries marked with the most common genes and DNA. TCRdb's processing, not the authors' own work, is the source of the V and J calls. The sample table shows roughly 560,000 distinct CDR3 sequences, and approximately 25% are seen once. Of the sample, less than 9% falls within the top ten clones.

Separately, the same data were catalogued under a study of T cells of mothers and their children. The second study's authors report: Donors were nine systemically healthy Caucasian individuals: three mothers and their six children. cDNA synthesis consumed the entire amount of extracted RNA, loaded at approximately 1.6 ug RNA in each 15 ul reaction. In the second PCR, sample barcodes and 2-4 random nucleotides were introduced via the M1S primer. More than 8.5 million TCR beta CDR3 reads were obtained from each mother, and roughly 3 million reads were obtained from each child. Thymic selection shapes the output of TCR recombination in a similar way in related and unrelated pairs, and inherited differences have a minor effect. Normalized repertoire overlap in related mother-child pairs was always slightly higher than in unrelated mother-child pairs, but the difference was never significant. No persistent microchimeric T cell clones were detected, at a sensitivity of approximately 100 clones per million clonotypes. In the study, deep NGS was used to compare the TCR beta repertoires of mothers and children, and features distinguishing related mother-child pairs from unrelated individuals were sought. Mothers averaged around 43 +/- 4 years of age and children averaged roughly 10 +/- 4 years. After adapters were ligated using NEBNext reagents, the libraries underwent 100+100 nt paired-end sequencing on an Illumina HiSeq 2000. To avoid cross-contamination, the mother libraries and the child libraries were prepared a month apart and sequenced in separate runs. For each donor, somewhere between about 450,000 and 2,000,000 distinct TCR beta clonotypes were identified. Naive TCR beta clonotypes were estimated from low-frequency clonotypes matched to each donor's FACS-determined naive share, without sorting.

Source material: blood. The sequence was obtained from a boy aged 5-17 years in good health. Here the chain combines TRBV7-6 and TRBJ2-1, and TRBD2 aligns with 11 junction nucleotides. The CDR3 region: CASSHGLAGYNEQFF. The DNA reads as follows: TGTGCCAGCAGTCACGGACTAGCGGGTTACAATGAGCAGTTCTTC.